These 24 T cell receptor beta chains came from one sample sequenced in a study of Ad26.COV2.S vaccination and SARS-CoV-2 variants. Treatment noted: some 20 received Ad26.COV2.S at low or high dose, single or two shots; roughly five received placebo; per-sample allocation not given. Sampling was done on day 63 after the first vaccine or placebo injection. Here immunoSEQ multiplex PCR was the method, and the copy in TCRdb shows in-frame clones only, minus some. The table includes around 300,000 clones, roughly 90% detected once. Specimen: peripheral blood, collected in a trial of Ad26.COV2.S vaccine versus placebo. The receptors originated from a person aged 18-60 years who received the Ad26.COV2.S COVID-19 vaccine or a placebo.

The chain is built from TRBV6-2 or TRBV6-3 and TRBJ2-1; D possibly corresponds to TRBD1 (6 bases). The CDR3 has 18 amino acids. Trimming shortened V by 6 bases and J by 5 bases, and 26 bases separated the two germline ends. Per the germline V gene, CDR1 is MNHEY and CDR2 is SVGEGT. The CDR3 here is CASSHYTRIDRSNNEQFF. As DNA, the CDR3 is TGTGCCAGCAGCCATTACACACGAATTGACAGGAGTAACAATGAGCAGTTCTTC.

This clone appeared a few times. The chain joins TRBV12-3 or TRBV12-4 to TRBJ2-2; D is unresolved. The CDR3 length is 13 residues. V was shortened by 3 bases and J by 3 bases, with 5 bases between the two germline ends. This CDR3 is CASSFWDTGELFF. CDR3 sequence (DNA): TGTGCCAGCAGTTTTTGGGACACCGGGGAGCTGTTTTTT.

The CDR3 DNA reads as TGTGCCAGCAGTCGACAGGGTTTTGACTATGGCTACACCTTC. This codes for CASSRQGFDYGYTF. The rearrangement uses TRBV2 and TRBJ1-2; 7 bases line up with TRBD1. Trimming cost V 5 bases and J 3 bases; bases outside gene matches: 6. Looked up from germline, CDR1 is SNHLY and CDR2 is FYNNEI. The CDR3 runs 14 residues.

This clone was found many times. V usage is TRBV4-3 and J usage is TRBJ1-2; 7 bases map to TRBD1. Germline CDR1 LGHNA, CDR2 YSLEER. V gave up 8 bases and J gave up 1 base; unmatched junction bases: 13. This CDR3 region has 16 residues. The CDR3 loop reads CASGGDRSKLNYGYTF. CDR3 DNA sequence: TGCGCCAGCGGAGGGGACAGAAGCAAACTTAACTATGGCTACACCTTC.

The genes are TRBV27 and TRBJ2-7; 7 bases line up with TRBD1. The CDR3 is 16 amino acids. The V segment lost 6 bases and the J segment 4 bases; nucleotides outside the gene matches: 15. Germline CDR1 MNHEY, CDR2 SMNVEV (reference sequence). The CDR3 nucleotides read TGTGCCAGCAGCCCTTTTAGGGGGCTCTATCATTACGAGCAGTACTTC. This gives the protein CASSPFRGLYHYEQYF.

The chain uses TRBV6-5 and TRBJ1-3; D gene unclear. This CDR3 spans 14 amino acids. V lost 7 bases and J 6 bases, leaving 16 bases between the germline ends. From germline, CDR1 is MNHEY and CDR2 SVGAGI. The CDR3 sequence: CASTRGGQVNTIYF. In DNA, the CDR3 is TGTGCCAGCACCCGGGGTGGCCAAGTAAACACCATATATTTT.

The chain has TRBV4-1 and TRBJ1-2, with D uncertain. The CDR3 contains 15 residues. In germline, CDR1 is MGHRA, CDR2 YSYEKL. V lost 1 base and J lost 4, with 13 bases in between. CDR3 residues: CASSQVVNDPYGYTF. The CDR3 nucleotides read TGCGCCAGCAGCCAAGTTGTAAATGATCCCTATGGCTACACCTTC.

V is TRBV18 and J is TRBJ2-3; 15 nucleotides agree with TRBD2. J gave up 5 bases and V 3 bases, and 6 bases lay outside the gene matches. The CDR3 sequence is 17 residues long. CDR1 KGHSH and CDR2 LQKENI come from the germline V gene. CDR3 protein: CASSPGLAGGREDTQYF. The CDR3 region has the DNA TGTGCCAGCTCACCGGGACTAGCGGGGGGCCGGGAAGATACGCAGTATTTT. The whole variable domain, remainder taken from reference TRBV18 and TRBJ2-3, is NAGVMQNPRHLVRRRGQEARLRCSPMKGHSHVYWYRQLPEEGLKFMVYLQKENIIDESGMPKERFSAEFPKEGPSILRIQQVVRGDSAAYFCASSPGLAGGREDTQYFGPGTRLTVL.

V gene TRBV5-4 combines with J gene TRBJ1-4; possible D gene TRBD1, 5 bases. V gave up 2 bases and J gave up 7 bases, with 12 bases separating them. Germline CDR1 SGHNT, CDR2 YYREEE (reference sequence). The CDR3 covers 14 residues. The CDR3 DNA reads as TGTGCCAGCAGCTTAGGAGCAGGGCGTGAAAAACTGTTTTTT. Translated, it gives CASSLGAGREKLFF.

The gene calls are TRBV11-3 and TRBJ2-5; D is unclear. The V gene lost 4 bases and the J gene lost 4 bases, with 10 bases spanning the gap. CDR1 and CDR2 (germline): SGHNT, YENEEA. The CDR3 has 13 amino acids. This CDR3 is CASSSRSGETQYF. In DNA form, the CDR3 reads TGTGCCAGCAGCTCGAGATCTGGAGAGACCCAGTACTTC.

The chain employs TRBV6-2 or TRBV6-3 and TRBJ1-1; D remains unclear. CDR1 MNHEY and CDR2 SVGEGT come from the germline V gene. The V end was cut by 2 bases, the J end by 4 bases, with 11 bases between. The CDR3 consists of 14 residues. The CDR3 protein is CASSYRGVFTEAFF. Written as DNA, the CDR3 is TGTGCCAGCAGTTACAGAGGAGTTTTCACTGAAGCTTTCTTT.

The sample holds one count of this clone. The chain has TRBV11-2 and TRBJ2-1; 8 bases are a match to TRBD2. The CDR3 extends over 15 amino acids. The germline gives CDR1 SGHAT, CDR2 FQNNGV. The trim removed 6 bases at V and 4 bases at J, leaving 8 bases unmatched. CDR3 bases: TGTGCCAGCAGACAGGGACTAGGCAGGTACAATGAGCAGTTCTTC. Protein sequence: CASRQGLGRYNEQFF.

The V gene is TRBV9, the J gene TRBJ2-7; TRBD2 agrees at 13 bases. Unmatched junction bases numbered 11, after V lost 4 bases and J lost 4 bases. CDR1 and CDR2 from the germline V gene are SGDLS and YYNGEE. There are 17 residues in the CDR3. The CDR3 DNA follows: TGTGCCAGCAGCTCCCCCGGGACTAGCGGGATTTTTTACGAGCAGTACGTC. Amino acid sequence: CASSSPGTSGIFYEQYV.

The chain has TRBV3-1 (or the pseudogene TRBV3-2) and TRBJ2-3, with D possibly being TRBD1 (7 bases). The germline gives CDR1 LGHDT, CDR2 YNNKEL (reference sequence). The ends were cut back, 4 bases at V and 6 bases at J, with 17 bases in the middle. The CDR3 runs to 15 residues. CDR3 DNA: TGTGCCAGCAGCCCGGAGTCGACAGGGAGGGATACGCAGTATTTT. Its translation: CASSPESTGRDTQYF.

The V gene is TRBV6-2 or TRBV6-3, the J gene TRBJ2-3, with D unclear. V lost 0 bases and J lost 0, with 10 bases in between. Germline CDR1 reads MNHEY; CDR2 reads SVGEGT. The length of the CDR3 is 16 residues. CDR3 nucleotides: TGTGCCAGCAGTTACTCGACTTACCCTAGCACAGATACGCAGTATTTT. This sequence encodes CASSYSTYPSTDTQYF.

Here the CDR3 DNA reads TGCAGCGCCACCGGGGACAGTGTGTATGGCTACACCTTC. Its protein product is CSATGDSVYGYTF. The chain carries TRBV29-1 and TRBJ1-2; TRBD1 matches 7 bases. Germline-derived CDR1 and CDR2 are SQVTM and ANQGSEA. There are 13 residues in the CDR3. J lost 5 bases, V lost 7 bases, and 10 bases had no gene match.

The CDR3 is CASSPGQGTGELFF. The DNA of the CDR3 is TGTGCCAGCAGTCCGGGACAGGGCACCGGGGAGCTGTTTTTT. The V and J genes are TRBV6-5 and TRBJ2-2; 9 bases line up with TRBD1. V lost 5 bases to trimming and J lost 4 bases; unmatched junction nucleotides: 2. CDR3 size: 14 residues. CDR1 MNHEY and CDR2 SVGAGI come from the germline V gene.

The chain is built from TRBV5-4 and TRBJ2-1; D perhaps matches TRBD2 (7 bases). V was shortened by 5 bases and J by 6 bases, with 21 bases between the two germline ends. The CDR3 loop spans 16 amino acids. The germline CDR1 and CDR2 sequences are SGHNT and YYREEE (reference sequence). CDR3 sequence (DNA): TGTGCCAGCAGTCCTGGGGGGGCGGCCCGTCCCAATGAGCAGTTCTTC. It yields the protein CASSPGGAARPNEQFF.

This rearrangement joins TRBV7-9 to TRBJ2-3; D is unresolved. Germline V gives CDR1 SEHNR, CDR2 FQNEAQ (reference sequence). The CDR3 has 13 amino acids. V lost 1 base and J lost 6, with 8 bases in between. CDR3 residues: CASSLGARDTQYF. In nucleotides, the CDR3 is TGTGCCAGCAGCTTAGGGGCCCGGGATACGCAGTATTTT.

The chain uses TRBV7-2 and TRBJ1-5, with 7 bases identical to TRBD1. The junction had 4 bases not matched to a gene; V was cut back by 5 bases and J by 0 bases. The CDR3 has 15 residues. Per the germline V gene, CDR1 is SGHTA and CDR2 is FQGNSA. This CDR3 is CASSQGDGSNQPQHF. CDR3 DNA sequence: TGTGCCAGCAGCCAGGGGGACGGTAGCAATCAGCCCCAGCATTTT.

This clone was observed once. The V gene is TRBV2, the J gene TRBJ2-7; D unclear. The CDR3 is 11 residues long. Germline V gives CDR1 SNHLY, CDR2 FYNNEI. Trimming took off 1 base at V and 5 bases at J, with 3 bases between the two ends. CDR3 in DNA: TGTGCCAGCAGTGAAGGCCACGAGCAGTACTTC. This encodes CASSEGHEQYF.

The CDR3 protein is CATSRDQTSGKWGTQYF. The CDR3 DNA reads TGTGCCACCAGCAGAGATCAAACTAGCGGCAAATGGGGGACCCAGTACTTC. The V gene is TRBV15, the J gene TRBJ2-5; 8 nucleotides align to TRBD2. J lost 7 bases, V lost 0 bases, and 13 bases had no gene match. Germline-derived CDR1 and CDR2 are LNHNV and YYDKDF (reference sequence). The CDR3 length is 17 residues. The full variable domain, completed using reference TRBV15 and TRBJ2-5, is DAMVIQNPRYQVTQFGKPVTLSCSQTLNHNVMYWYQQKSSQAPKLLFHYYDKDFNNEADTPDNFQSRRPNTSFCFLDIRSPGLGDTAMYLCATSRDQTSGKWGTQYFGPGTRLLVL.

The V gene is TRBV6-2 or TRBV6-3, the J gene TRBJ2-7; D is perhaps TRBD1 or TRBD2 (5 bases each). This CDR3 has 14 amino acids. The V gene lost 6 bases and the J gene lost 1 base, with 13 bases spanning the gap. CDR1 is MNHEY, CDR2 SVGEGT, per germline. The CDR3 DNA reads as TGTGCCAGCAGCCCCGGGACCGCATCCTACGAGCAGTACGTC. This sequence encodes CASSPGTASYEQYV.

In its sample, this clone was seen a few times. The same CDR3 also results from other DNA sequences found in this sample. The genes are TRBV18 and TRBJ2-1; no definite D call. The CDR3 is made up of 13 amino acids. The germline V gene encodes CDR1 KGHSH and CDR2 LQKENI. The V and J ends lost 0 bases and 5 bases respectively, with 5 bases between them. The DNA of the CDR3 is TGTGCCAGCTCACCACCGATACACAATGAGCAGTTCTTC. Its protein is CASSPPIHNEQFF. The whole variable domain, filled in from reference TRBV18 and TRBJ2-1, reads NAGVMQNPRHLVRRRGQEARLRCSPMKGHSHVYWYRQLPEEGLKFMVYLQKENIIDESGMPKERFSAEFPKEGPSILRIQQVVRGDSAAYFCASSPPIHNEQFFGPGTRLTVL.